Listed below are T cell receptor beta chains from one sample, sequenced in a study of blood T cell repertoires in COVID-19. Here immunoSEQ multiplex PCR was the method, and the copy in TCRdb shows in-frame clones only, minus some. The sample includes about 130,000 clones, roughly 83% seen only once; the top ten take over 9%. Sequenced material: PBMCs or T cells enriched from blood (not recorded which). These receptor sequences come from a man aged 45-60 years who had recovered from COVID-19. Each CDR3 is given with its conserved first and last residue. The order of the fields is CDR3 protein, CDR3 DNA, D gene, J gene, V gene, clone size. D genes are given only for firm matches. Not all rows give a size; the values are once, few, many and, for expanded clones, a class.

CASSPLVGSSYEQYF | TGTGCCAGCAGTCCTCTTGTCGGGAGCTCCTACGAGCAGTACTTC | - | TRBJ2-7 | TRBV2 | -
CASSRDRTDTGELFF | TGTGCCAGCAGCCGTGACAGGACGGACACCGGGGAGCTGTTTTTT | - | TRBJ2-2 | TRBV7-3 | -
CATSRDWSGQDYGYTF | TGTGCCACCAGCAGAGATTGGTCAGGGCAGGACTATGGCTACACCTTC | - | TRBJ1-2 | TRBV15 | -
CASSSPPGEQYF | TGTGCCAGCAGTTCGCCTCCAGGTGAGCAGTACTTC | - | TRBJ2-7 | TRBV27 | -
CASSEGDGVTGELFF | TGTGCCAGCAGCGAAGGGGATGGGGTAACCGGGGAGCTGTTTTTT | - | TRBJ2-2 | TRBV9 | -
CASSPPGQRRTAFF | TGTGCCAGCAGTCCCCCGGGACAGAGACGTACAGCTTTCTTT | TRBD1 | TRBJ1-1 | TRBV28 | -
CASSPGQGGSGTEAFF | TGTGCCAGCTCACCGGGGCAGGGAGGGTCAGGCACTGAAGCTTTCTTT | - | TRBJ1-1 | TRBV18 | -
CAISDASGGGDEQFF | TGTGCCATCAGTGACGCTAGCGGGGGAGGCGATGAGCAGTTCTTC | TRBD2 | TRBJ2-1 | TRBV10-3 | -
CASSQDRGGNQPQHF | TGTGCCAGCAGCCAGGACAGGGGGGGTAATCAGCCCCAGCATTTT | TRBD1 | TRBJ1-5 | TRBV19 | -
CASSQDRAGTGGYGYTF | TGCGCCAGCAGCCAAGATAGGGCGGGGACAGGGGGCTATGGCTACACCTTC | TRBD1 | TRBJ1-2 | TRBV4-3 | -
CASSLTRDSLYYEQYF | TGTGCCAGCAGTTTAACCCGGGACTCCCTCTACTACGAGCAGTACTTC | - | TRBJ2-7 | TRBV28 | -
CASSPRARGGSYNEQFF | TGTGCCAGCAGCCCCCGTGCGCGTGGCGGTTCCTACAATGAGCAGTTCTTC | - | TRBJ2-1 | TRBV9 | -
CASKPGTGVQPQHF | TGTGCCAGTAAACCCGGGACAGGGGTTCAGCCCCAGCATTTT | TRBD1 | TRBJ1-5 | TRBV19 | -
CASSSRTDGQSRANVLTF | TGTGCCAGCAGTAGTCGAACAGATGGACAAAGTCGGGCCAACGTCCTGACTTTC | - | TRBJ2-6 | TRBV25-1 | -
CASSLGRDRANSPLHF | TGCGCCAGCAGCTTGGGCCGGGACAGGGCCAATTCACCCCTCCACTTT | TRBD1 | TRBJ1-6 | TRBV5-1 | -
CASSESTQSTEAFF | TGCGCCAGCAGTGAGTCGACACAAAGCACTGAAGCTTTCTTT | - | TRBJ1-1 | TRBV10-1 | many
CSARGRQGAAGELFF | TGCAGCGCTCGCGGGCGACAGGGGGCCGCCGGGGAGCTGTTTTTT | TRBD1 | TRBJ2-2 | TRBV29-1 | -
CASSYSGVQPQHF | TGTGCCAGCAGCTACTCAGGGGTTCAGCCCCAGCATTTT | - | TRBJ1-5 | TRBV9 | -
CATSRVGGLAYEQYF | TGTGCCACCAGCAGAGTTGGAGGATTGGCCTACGAGCAGTACTTC | - | TRBJ2-7 | TRBV15 | -
CASSPPGTSGLNEQFF | TGTGCCAGCTCCCCTCCTGGGACTAGTGGGCTCAATGAGCAGTTCTTC | TRBD2 | TRBJ2-1 | TRBV18 | -
CASSVPITSGDYEQYF | TGTGCCAGCAGCGTTCCCATAACTAGCGGGGACTACGAGCAGTACTTC | TRBD2 | TRBJ2-7 | TRBV9 | -
CASTSLSDQPQHF | TGTGCCAGCACCTCGCTTTCGGATCAGCCCCAGCATTTT | - | TRBJ1-5 | TRBV28 | -
CASSADRGPGHQPQHF | TGTGCCAGTAGTGCTGACAGGGGGCCGGGGCACCAGCCCCAGCATTTT | TRBD1 | TRBJ1-5 | TRBV19 | once
CASSDRKGQPQHF | TGTGCCAGCAGCGATCGGAAGGGGCAGCCCCAGCATTTT | - | TRBJ1-5 | TRBV7-2 | few
CASSQGRQGPYEQYF | TGTGCCAGCAGCCAAGGTCGACAGGGGCCGTACGAGCAGTACTTC | TRBD1 | TRBJ2-7 | TRBV3-1/TRBV3-2 | -
CASSPRDRAAGGYTF | TGTGCCAGCTCACCACGTGACAGGGCGGCCGGAGGCTACACCTTC | TRBD1 | TRBJ1-2 | TRBV18 | -
CASSARGDREETQYF | TGCGCCAGCAGCGCGAGGGGGGACAGGGAGGAGACCCAGTACTTC | TRBD1 | TRBJ2-5 | TRBV5-1 | -
CASTRDFQSYEQYF | TGTGCCAGCACTCGGGACTTCCAATCCTACGAGCAGTACTTC | - | TRBJ2-7 | TRBV2 | -
CASSYERGGAKNIQYF | TGTGCCAGCAGTTACGAGAGGGGGGGAGCCAAAAACATTCAGTACTTC | - | TRBJ2-4 | TRBV6-2/TRBV6-3 | -